The clone carrying this T cell receptor beta chain was counted a few times. Its antigen is not known. The data were obtained in a study of blood T cells in healthy people across ages. Study-level findings and limits: One million T cells yielded diversity estimates that were considered underestimates.

Together with a sample-barcoded 5' primer, a J-beta primer mix was included in a second PCR lasting roughly 6 to 12 cycles. TCRdb used MiXCR to reprocess the 5' RACE reads, holding one entry per CDR3 protein. The sample lists roughly 930,000 distinct CDR3 sequences, under 50% occurring once. Roughly 10 milliliters was the volume of peripheral blood drawn from each donor. No fewer than 6 million PBMCs went into each sample. The germline CDR1 and CDR2 sequences are DFQATT and SNEGSKA (reference sequence). This CDR3 contains 15 residues. The J segment lost 0 bases and the V segment lost 6 bases, leaving 6 bases of the junction unmatched.

The genes are TRBV20-1 and TRBJ2-5, with 11 bases identical to TRBD2. The sample was blood. The sequence derives from a young man in good health. For the CDR3, the DNA is TGCAGTGCGGATACTAGCGGGGGCTACCAAGAGACCCAGTACTTC. The encoded protein is CSADTSGGYQETQYF.